This TCR beta chain was sequenced during a study of cytomegalovirus exposure and HLA in healthy donors. Primers: 60 Vbeta forward and 13 Jbeta reverse. Assay used: immunoSEQ multiplex PCR; TCRdb lists only in-frame clones, some missing. The sample has about 130,000 clones, 83% seen once; the top ten hold roughly 1.2%. Notes on this clone: Its antigen is not known.

Study-wide results and caveats: Most subjects had HLA-A and HLA-B alleles reportedly predicted accurately by TCR beta sequences. Later analysis suggested links between common viral pathogens and several top significant clusters.

Germline V CDR1 and CDR2: SEHNR, FQNEAQ (reference sequence). Trimming stripped 5 bases from V and 1 base from J, with 6 bases between. The CDR3 loop spans 12 amino acids. The clonotype was recovered from a girl aged 2-10 years in good health and CMV-seronegative. The specimen was PBMCs. The chain has TRBV7-9 and TRBJ2-7; D is undetermined. In DNA, the CDR3 is TGTGCCAGCAGCCAGATGTCCTACGAGCAGTACTTC. Its protein product is CASSQMSYEQYF.